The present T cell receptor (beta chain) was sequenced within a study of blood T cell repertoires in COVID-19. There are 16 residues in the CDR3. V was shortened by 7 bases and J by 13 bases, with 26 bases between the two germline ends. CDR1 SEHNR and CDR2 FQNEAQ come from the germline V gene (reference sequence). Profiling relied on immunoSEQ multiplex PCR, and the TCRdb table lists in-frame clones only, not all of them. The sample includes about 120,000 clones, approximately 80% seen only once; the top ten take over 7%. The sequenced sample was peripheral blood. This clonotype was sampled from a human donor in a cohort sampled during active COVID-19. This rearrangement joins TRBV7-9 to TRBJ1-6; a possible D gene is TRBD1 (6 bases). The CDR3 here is CASISDRLPPDHPLHF. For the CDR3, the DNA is TGTGCCAGCATTTCCGACAGGCTTCCCCCCGATCACCCCCTCCACTTT. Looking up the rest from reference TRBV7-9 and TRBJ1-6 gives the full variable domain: DTGVSQNPRHKITKRGQNVTFRCDPISEHNRLYWYRQTLGQGPEFLTYFQNEAQLEKSRLLSDRFSAERPKGSFSTLEIQRTEQGDSAMYLCASISDRLPPDHPLHFGNGTRLTVT.